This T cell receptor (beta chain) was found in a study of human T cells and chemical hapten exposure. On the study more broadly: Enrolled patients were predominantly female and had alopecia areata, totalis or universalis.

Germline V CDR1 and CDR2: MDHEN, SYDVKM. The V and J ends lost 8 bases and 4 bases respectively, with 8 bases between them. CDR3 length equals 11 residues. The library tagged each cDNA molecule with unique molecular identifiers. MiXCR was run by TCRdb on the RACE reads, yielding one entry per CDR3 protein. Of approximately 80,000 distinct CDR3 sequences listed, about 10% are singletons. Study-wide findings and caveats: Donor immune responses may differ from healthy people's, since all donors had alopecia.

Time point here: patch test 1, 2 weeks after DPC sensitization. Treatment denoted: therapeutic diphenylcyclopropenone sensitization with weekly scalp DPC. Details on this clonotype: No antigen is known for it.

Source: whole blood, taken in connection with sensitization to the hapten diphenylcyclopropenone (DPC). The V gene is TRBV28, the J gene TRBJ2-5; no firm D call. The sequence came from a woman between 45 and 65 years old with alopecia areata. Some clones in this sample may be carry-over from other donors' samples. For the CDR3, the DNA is TGTGCCAGCTCAGGCGGAGAGACCCAGTACTTC. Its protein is CASSGGETQYF.